This T cell receptor (beta chain) was found in a study of shared clonotypes between healthy human individuals. On this clone: Its antigen remains unidentified.

CD4+ cells underwent separation, giving CD45RA+ naive and CD45RA-negative memory subsets. Clones were read by immunoSEQ multiplex PCR, and TCRdb kept only the in-frame ones, dropping some. Among 2 million to 2.5 million clones, less than 95% were seen once, and the ten largest hold more than 0.35%. Points from the study as a whole: A handful of donors shared around 5% of their naive CD4 clonotypes. Estimated richness was generally greater in naive than memory subsets.

This clonotype originated in a man between 18 and 29 years old in good health. Some clones in this sample may be carry-over from other donors' samples. The sample comprised naive CD4+ T cells from PBMCs. The sample's subset: CD45RA+ positively selected.

The CDR3 nucleotides are TGTGCCAGCAGCCCTATGGGCCCGAGCTCCTACGAGCAGTACTTC. It yields the protein CASSPMGPSSYEQYF. V gene TRBV7-2 combines with J gene TRBJ2-7; D not certain. The germline V gene has CDR1 SGHTA and CDR2 FQGNSA. The CDR3 extends over 15 amino acids. V lost 5 bases and J 0 bases, leaving 14 bases between the germline ends.